This is a list of T cell receptor beta chains from one sample in a study of T cell repertoires in cytomegalovirus infection. TCRdb reprocessed the reads via MiXCR and lists one record per CDR3 protein. The sample carries 650,000 to 900,000 distinct CDR3 sequences, roughly 29% recorded once. These receptors have no known antigen. The specimen was cultured CD8+ T cells from PBMCs, collected from culture after CMV antigen stimulation. The receptor source for this set is a human donor in good health (CMV status not recorded). Some clones in this sample may be carry-over from other donors' samples. The CDR3 runs from the conserved cysteine through the conserved F or W. D genes are given only for firm matches. Rows give clone size only sometimes, using once, few, many, or a class for an expanded clone.

size: NA; D: NA; V: TRBV5-8; J: TRBJ1-4; CDR3: CASAGAGPNYEKLFF; DNA: TGTGCCAGCGCTGGAGCGGGGCCCAATTATGAAAAACTGTTTTTT
size: NA; D: NA; V: TRBV4-2; J: TRBJ1-2; CDR3: CASTHDYRAGTKVYGYTF; DNA: TGTGCCAGCACCCACGATTATAGAGCCGGGACCAAAGTCTATGGCTACACCTTC
size: NA; D: NA; V: TRBV15; J: TRBJ1-5; CDR3: CATSTLERNQAQHF; DNA: TGTGCCACCAGCACACTAGAGCGAAATCAGGCCCAGCATTTT
size: many; D: NA; V: TRBV27; J: TRBJ1-6; CDR3: CASSLPQGHNSPLHF; DNA: TGTGCCAGCAGTTTACCCCAGGGCCACAATTCACCCCTCCACTTT
size: many; D: TRBD2; V: TRBV19; J: TRBJ2-3; CDR3: CASSILAGESTDTQYF; DNA: TGTGCCAGTAGTATACTAGCGGGGGAGAGCACAGATACGCAGTATTTT
size: NA; D: NA; V: TRBV19; J: TRBJ1-1; CDR3: CASRAGIGAFF; DNA: TGTGCCAGTAGGGCAGGGATAGGAGCTTTCTTT
size: NA; D: NA; V: TRBV7-2; J: TRBJ1-5; CDR3: CASSLIPGGPQHF; DNA: TGTGCCAGCAGCTTAATACCCGGCGGGCCCCAGCATTTT
size: NA; D: NA; V: TRBV3-1; J: TRBJ2-1; CDR3: CASSQEGHPTDEQFF; DNA: TGTGCCAGCAGCCAAGAGGGACACCCAACGGATGAGCAGTTCTTC
size: NA; D: NA; V: TRBV25-1; J: TRBJ2-7; CDR3: CASSGHYEQYF; DNA: TGTGCCAGCAGTGGCCACTACGAGCAGTACTTC
size: NA; D: TRBD2; V: TRBV7-8; J: TRBJ2-3; CDR3: CASSLAPTSGVGDTQYF; DNA: TGTGCCAGCAGCTTAGCGCCGACTAGCGGGGTTGGAGATACGCAGTATTTT
size: once; D: NA; V: TRBV5-1; J: TRBJ2-1; CDR3: CASSLVSGRTEQFF; DNA: TGCGCCAGCAGCTTGGTATCCGGGCGGACTGAGCAGTTCTTC
size: NA; D: NA; V: TRBV9; J: TRBJ1-2; CDR3: CASSDRVNGYTF; DNA: TGTGCCAGCAGCGACAGGGTTAATGGCTACACCTTC
size: NA; D: NA; V: TRBV12-3/TRBV12-4; J: TRBJ2-7; CDR3: CASSPDLSFYEQYF; DNA: TGTGCCAGCAGTCCCGATTTGAGCTTCTACGAGCAGTACTTC
size: few; D: TRBD2; V: TRBV2; J: TRBJ2-5; CDR3: CASSEVSSGDETQYF; DNA: TGTGCCAGCAGTGAAGTTTCTAGCGGGGATGAGACCCAGTACTTC
size: NA; D: TRBD1; V: TRBV2; J: TRBJ1-2; CDR3: CASPLAGDRLFYGYTF; DNA: TGTGCCAGCCCTCTTGCGGGGGACAGGTTATTTTATGGCTACACCTTC
size: NA; D: NA; V: TRBV19; J: TRBJ1-2; CDR3: CATAVDYGYTF; DNA: TGTGCCACTGCCGTAGACTATGGCTACACCTTC
size: many; D: TRBD2; V: TRBV7-2; J: TRBJ2-5; CDR3: CASSLYSGGSLETQYF; DNA: TGTGCCAGCAGCCTATATAGCGGGGGGTCTCTGGAGACCCAGTACTTC
size: many; D: NA; V: TRBV7-9; J: TRBJ2-5; CDR3: CASTEPGLETQYF; DNA: TGTGCCAGCACCGAGCCCGGGCTGGAGACCCAGTACTTC
size: NA; D: NA; V: TRBV4-2; J: TRBJ1-2; CDR3: CASSQGTAHGYTF; DNA: TGTGCCAGCAGCCAAGGTACAGCTCATGGCTACACCTTC
size: few; D: NA; V: TRBV4-3; J: TRBJ1-1; CDR3: CASSQDNRANTEAFF; DNA: TGCGCCAGCAGCCAAGATAACAGGGCGAACACTGAAGCTTTCTTT
size: NA; D: NA; V: TRBV6-1; J: TRBJ2-7; CDR3: CASGQGSNEQYF; DNA: TGTGCCAGCGGGCAGGGTAGCAACGAGCAGTACTTC
size: NA; D: TRBD2; V: TRBV6-1; J: TRBJ2-1; CDR3: CASSIPRSGGAGEQFF; DNA: TGTGCCAGCAGTATCCCCCGTAGCGGGGGGGCGGGCGAGCAGTTCTTC
size: many; D: TRBD1; V: TRBV7-9; J: TRBJ1-2; CDR3: CASSSGTDYNYGYTF; DNA: TGTGCCAGCAGCTCGGGGACAGATTATAACTATGGCTACACCTTC
size: NA; D: NA; V: TRBV7-9; J: TRBJ2-1; CDR3: CASSSGEDEQFF; DNA: TGTGCCAGCAGTTCAGGGGAGGATGAGCAGTTCTTC
size: NA; D: TRBD2; V: TRBV10-3; J: TRBJ2-4; CDR3: CAISQTSDPNEAKNIQYF; DNA: TGTGCCATCAGCCAGACTAGCGACCCGAACGAGGCCAAAAACATTCAGTACTTC
size: NA; D: NA; V: TRBV11-3; J: TRBJ1-1; CDR3: CASSLDGQYTEAFF; DNA: TGTGCCAGCAGCTTAGATGGACAGTACACTGAAGCTTTCTTT
size: NA; D: NA; V: TRBV24-1; J: TRBJ1-5; CDR3: CATSPGDRNQPQHF; DNA: TGTGCCACCAGTCCCGGGGATCGCAATCAGCCCCAGCATTTT
size: many; D: TRBD1; V: TRBV7-2; J: TRBJ1-4; CDR3: CASSLEGQGALTNEKLFF; DNA: TGTGCCAGCAGCTTAGAAGGACAGGGGGCTCTAACTAATGAAAAACTGTTTTTT
size: few; D: TRBD1; V: TRBV7-9; J: TRBJ1-2; CDR3: CASSLETGVVGYTF; DNA: TGTGCCAGCAGCTTAGAAACAGGGGTGGTTGGCTACACCTTC
size: few; D: NA; V: TRBV4-1; J: TRBJ2-7; CDR3: CASSIPGRGYEQYF; DNA: TGCGCCAGCAGCATACCGGGACGGGGATACGAGCAGTACTTC
size: NA; D: NA; V: TRBV11-2; J: TRBJ1-1; CDR3: CASSLTGKMNTEAFF; DNA: TGTGCCAGCAGCTTAACAGGGAAAATGAACACTGAAGCTTTCTTT
size: few; D: TRBD2; V: TRBV6-1; J: TRBJ2-1; CDR3: CASSPGLAGISYNEQFF; DNA: TGTGCCAGCAGTCCAGGACTAGCGGGGATCTCATACAATGAGCAGTTCTTC
size: few; D: TRBD2; V: TRBV10-3; J: TRBJ2-5; CDR3: CAISESKLGLAAETQYF; DNA: TGTGCCATCAGTGAGTCGAAGTTAGGACTAGCTGCAGAGACCCAGTACTTC
size: few; D: NA; V: TRBV12-3/TRBV12-4; J: TRBJ2-3; CDR3: CASSLGSRTDTQYF; DNA: TGTGCCAGCAGTTTAGGCTCTCGGACAGATACGCAGTATTTT
size: few; D: NA; V: TRBV6-5; J: TRBJ2-1; CDR3: CASSVSAPSSYNEQFF; DNA: TGTGCCAGCAGCGTTAGCGCTCCCAGCTCCTACAATGAGCAGTTCTTC
size: few; D: NA; V: TRBV7-9; J: TRBJ2-6; CDR3: CASDHGETGANVLTF; DNA: TGTGCCAGCGATCACGGGGAGACTGGGGCCAACGTCCTGACTTTC
size: few; D: NA; V: TRBV7-9; J: TRBJ1-3; CDR3: CASSTIGGPNSGNTIYF; DNA: TGTGCCAGCAGCACTATAGGAGGACCGAACTCTGGAAACACCATATATTTT
size: NA; D: NA; V: TRBV28; J: TRBJ1-2; CDR3: CASGLVRDYGYTF; DNA: TGTGCCAGCGGTTTAGTCAGGGACTATGGCTACACCTTC
size: few; D: NA; V: TRBV27; J: TRBJ1-5; CDR3: CASSLSVGTGWLQPQHF; DNA: TGTGCCAGCAGCCTAAGCGTCGGAACAGGGTGGCTTCAGCCCCAGCATTTT